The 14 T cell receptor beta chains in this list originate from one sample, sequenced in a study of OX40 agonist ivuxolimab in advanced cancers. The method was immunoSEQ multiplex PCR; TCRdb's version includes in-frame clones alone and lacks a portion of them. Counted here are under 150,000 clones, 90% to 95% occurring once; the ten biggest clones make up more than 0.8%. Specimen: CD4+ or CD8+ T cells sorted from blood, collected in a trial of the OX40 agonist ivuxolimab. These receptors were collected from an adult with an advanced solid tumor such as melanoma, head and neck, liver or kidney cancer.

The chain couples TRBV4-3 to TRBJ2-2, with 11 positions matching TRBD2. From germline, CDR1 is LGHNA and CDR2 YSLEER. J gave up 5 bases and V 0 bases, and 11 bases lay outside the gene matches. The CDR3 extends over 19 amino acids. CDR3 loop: CASSQDHTSSGRPTGELFF. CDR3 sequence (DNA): TGCGCCAGCAGCCAAGATCACACCTCTAGCGGGAGGCCTACCGGGGAGCTGTTTTTT.

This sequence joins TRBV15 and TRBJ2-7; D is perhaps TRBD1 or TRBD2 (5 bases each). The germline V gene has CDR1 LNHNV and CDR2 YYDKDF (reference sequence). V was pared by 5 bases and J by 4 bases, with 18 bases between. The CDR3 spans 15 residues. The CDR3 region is CATSPQWGPGYEQYF. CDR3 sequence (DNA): TGTGCCACCAGCCCACAATGGGGACCGGGGTACGAGCAGTACTTC. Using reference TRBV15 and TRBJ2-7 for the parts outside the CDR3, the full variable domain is DAMVIQNPRYQVTQFGKPVTLSCSQTLNHNVMYWYQQKSSQAPKLLFHYYDKDFNNEADTPDNFQSRRPNTSFCFLDIRSPGLGDTAMYLCATSPQWGPGYEQYFGPGTRLTVT.

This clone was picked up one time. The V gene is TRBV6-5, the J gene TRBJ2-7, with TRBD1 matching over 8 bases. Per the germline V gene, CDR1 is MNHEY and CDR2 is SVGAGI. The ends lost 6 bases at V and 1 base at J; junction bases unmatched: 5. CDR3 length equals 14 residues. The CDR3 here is CASSAGQVSYEQYF. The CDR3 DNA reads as TGTGCCAGCAGCGCGGGACAGGTATCCTACGAGCAGTACTTC.

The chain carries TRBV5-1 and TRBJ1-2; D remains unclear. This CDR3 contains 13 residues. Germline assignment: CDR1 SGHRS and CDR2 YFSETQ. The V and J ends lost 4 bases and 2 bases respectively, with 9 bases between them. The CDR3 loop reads CASSPVGNYGYTF. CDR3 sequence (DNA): TGCGCCAGCAGCCCCGTCGGGAACTATGGCTACACCTTC.

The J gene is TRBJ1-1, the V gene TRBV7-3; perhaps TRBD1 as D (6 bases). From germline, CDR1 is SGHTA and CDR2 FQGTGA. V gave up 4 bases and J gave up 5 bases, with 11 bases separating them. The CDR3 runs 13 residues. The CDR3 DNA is TGTGCCAGCAGCTCCAGGGGTGGAACTGAAGCTTTCTTT. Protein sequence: CASSSRGGTEAFF.

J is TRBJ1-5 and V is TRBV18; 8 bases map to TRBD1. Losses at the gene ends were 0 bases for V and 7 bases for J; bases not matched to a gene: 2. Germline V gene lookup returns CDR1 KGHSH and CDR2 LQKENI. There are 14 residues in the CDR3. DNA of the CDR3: TGTGCCAGCTCACCACCGGACAGGGTCCAGCCCCAGCATTTT. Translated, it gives CASSPPDRVQPQHF.

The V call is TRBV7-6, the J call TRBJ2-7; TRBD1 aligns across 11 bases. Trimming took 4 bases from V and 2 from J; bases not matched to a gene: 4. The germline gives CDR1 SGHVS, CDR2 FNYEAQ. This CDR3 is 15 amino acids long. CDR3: CASSSGTGGPYEQYF. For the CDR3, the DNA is TGTGCCAGCAGCTCCGGGACAGGGGGGCCCTACGAGCAGTACTTC.

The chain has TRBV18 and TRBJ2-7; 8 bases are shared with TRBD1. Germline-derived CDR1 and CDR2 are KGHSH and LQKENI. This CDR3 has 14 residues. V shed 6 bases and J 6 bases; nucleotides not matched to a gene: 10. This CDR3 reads CASSPQGAPSEQYF. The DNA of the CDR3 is TGTGCCAGCTCTCCGCAGGGGGCACCCTCCGAGCAGTACTTC. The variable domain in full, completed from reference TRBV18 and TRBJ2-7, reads NAGVMQNPRHLVRRRGQEARLRCSPMKGHSHVYWYRQLPEEGLKFMVYLQKENIIDESGMPKERFSAEFPKEGPSILRIQQVVRGDSAAYFCASSPQGAPSEQYFGPGTRLTVT.

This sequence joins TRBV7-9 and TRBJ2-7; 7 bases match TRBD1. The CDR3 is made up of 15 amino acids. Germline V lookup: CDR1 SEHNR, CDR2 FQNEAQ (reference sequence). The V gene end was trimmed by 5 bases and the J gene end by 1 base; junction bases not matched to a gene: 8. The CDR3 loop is CASSPRQGLSYEQYF. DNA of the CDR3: TGTGCCAGCAGCCCGCGACAGGGCCTGTCCTACGAGCAGTACTTC.

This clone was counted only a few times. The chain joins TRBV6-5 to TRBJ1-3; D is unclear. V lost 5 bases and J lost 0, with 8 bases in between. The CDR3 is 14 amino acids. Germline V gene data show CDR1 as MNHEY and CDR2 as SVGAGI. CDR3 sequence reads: CASSRQSSGNTIYF. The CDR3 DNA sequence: TGTGCCAGCAGTCGCCAGAGCTCTGGAAACACCATATATTTT.

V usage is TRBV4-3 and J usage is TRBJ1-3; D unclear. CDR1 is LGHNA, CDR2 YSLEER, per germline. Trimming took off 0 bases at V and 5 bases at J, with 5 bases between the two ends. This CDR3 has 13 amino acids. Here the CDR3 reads CASSQDRRNTIYF. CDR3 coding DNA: TGCGCCAGCAGCCAAGATAGAAGAAACACCATATATTTT.

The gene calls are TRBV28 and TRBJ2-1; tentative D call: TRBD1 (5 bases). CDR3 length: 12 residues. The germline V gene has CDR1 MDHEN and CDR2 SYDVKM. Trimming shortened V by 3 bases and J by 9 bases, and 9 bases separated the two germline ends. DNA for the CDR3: TGTGCCAGCAGTTTGACAGTGGGTGAGCAGTTCTTC. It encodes CASSLTVGEQFF.

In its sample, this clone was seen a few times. CDR3 protein: CASSLEAGQGSGNTIYF. The CDR3 bases are TGCGCCAGCAGCCTTGAAGCGGGACAGGGCTCTGGAAACACCATATATTTT. The V gene is TRBV4-3, the J gene TRBJ1-3, with 9 bases that match TRBD1. Trimming at V came to 4 bases and at J to 0 bases, leaving 7 bases not matched to a gene. The CDR3 sequence is 17 residues long. Germline CDR1 and CDR2: LGHNA and YSLEER.

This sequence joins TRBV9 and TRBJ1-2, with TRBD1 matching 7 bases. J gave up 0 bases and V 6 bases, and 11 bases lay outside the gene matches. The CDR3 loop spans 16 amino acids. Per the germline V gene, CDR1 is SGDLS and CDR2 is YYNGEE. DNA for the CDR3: TGTGCCAGCACCACGGACAGGTGGAGCCCTAACTATGGCTACACCTTC. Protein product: CASTTDRWSPNYGYTF. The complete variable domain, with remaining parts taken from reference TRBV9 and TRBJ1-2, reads DSGVTQTPKHLITATGQRVTLRCSPRSGDLSVYWYQQSLDQGLQFLIQYYNGEERAKGNILERFSAQQFPDLHSELNLSSLELGDSALYFCASTTDRWSPNYGYTFGSGTRLTVV.